Below are 10 T cell receptor beta chains sequenced from a single sample in a study of blood T cell repertoires in COVID-19. TCRdb's table, derived via immunoSEQ multiplex PCR, lists solely in-frame clones and lacks some. The repertoire holds about 400,000 clones, roughly 86% seen once, with around 1.9% in the top ten. What was sequenced was PBMCs or T cells enriched from blood (not recorded which). Receptor source: a man aged 35-49 years in a cohort exposed to, infected with or recovered from COVID-19 (not recorded which).

Comment on this clone: Additional DNA sequences in this sample encode the identical CDR3. The chain recombines TRBV7-8 with TRBJ1-1; 8 bases fit TRBD1. This CDR3 is built from 14 residues. Trimming removed 4 bases from V and 1 base from J; junction bases left unmatched: 2. Germline V lookup: CDR1 SGHVS, CDR2 FQNEAQ. CDR3 sequence: CASSSGTGNTEAFF. CDR3 sequence (DNA): TGTGCCAGCAGCTCCGGGACAGGGAACACTGAAGCTTTCTTT.

V is TRBV5-6 and J is TRBJ2-3, with 9 bases that match TRBD1. This CDR3 spans 16 amino acids. Germline V gene sequence: CDR1 SGHDT, CDR2 YYEEEE. Unmatched junction bases numbered 14, after V lost 4 bases and J lost 8 bases. The DNA for the CDR3 is TGTGCCAGCAGCCCCCGGGACAGGGCACGCCGGGGTACGCAGTATTTT. Protein sequence: CASSPRDRARRGTQYF.

This rearrangement joins TRBV27 to TRBJ1-2; no clear D. CDR1 and CDR2 from the germline V gene are MNHEY and SMNVEV (reference sequence). CDR3 length: 15 residues. Trimming shortened V by 5 bases and J by 3 bases, and 16 bases separated the two germline ends. This chain's CDR3 is CASSPSGVGDYGYTF. Written as DNA, the CDR3 is TGTGCCAGCAGTCCGAGCGGGGTGGGAGACTATGGCTACACCTTC.

V usage is TRBV5-1 and J usage is TRBJ2-1; TRBD2 aligns across 16 bases. The germline V gene has CDR1 SGHRS and CDR2 YFSETQ. Germline trimming cut 2 bases from V and 7 bases from J; bases unmatched to any gene: 3. This CDR3 is 16 amino acids long. CDR3 region: CASSFGGLAGGNEQFF. The CDR3 DNA reads as TGCGCCAGCAGCTTCGGGGGACTAGCGGGAGGGAATGAGCAGTTCTTC. The full variable domain, its missing parts supplied by reference TRBV5-1 and TRBJ2-1, is KAGVTQTPRYLIKTRGQQVTLSCSPISGHRSVSWYQQTPGQGLQFLFEYFSETQRNKGNFPGRFSGRQFSNSRSEMNVSTLELGDSALYLCASSFGGLAGGNEQFFGPGTRLTVL.

This clone occurred many times. The chain recombines TRBV27 with TRBJ2-1, with 7 bases matching TRBD2. With V trimmed by 7 bases and J by 5 bases, 11 bases remained unmatched. The length of the CDR3 is 15 residues. The germline V gene encodes CDR1 MNHEY and CDR2 SMNVEV (reference sequence). The CDR3, as DNA: TGTGCCAGCACCCCAGCGGGAAAGGGACACAATGAGCAGTTCTTC. This gives the protein CASTPAGKGHNEQFF.

CDR3 DNA: TGTGCCACCAGCAGAGATGAGGGAAACACCATATATTTT. This gives the protein CATSRDEGNTIYF. The chain carries TRBV15 and TRBJ1-3; no clear D. Germline-derived CDR1 and CDR2 are LNHNV and YYDKDF (reference sequence). Trimming removed 0 bases at V and 4 bases at J, with 4 bases between. CDR3 length equals 13 residues.

The chain links TRBV19 to TRBJ2-7, with unresolved D. The CDR3 has 17 amino acids. Germline V gene lookup returns CDR1 LNHDA and CDR2 SQIVND (reference sequence). Trimming stripped 3 bases from V and 4 bases from J, with 22 bases between. CDR3 DNA: TGTGCCAGTAGTATGGCGGTAAGCGCAGCCGACTTGTACGAGCAGTACTTC. It encodes CASSMAVSAADLYEQYF.

The chain links TRBV24-1 to TRBJ2-1; TRBD2 agrees at 8 bases. Germline values: CDR1 KGHDR, CDR2 SFDVKD. After removal of 1 base from V and 9 bases from J, the junction contained 4 bases not matched to a gene. The CDR3 length is 14 residues. CDR3 sequence reads: CATSDLSLAGEQFF. In DNA form, the CDR3 reads TGTGCCACCAGTGATTTAAGCCTAGCGGGTGAGCAGTTCTTC.

This chain uses TRBV2 with TRBJ2-1; maybe TRBD2 (6 bases). The CDR3 runs 14 residues. Germline V gene lookup returns CDR1 SNHLY and CDR2 FYNNEI. The CDR3 nucleotides are TGTGATCAGCACCGGGGGAGTTCCTACAATGAGCAGTTCTTC. Translation: CDQHRGSSYNEQFF.

The rearrangement links TRBV30 to TRBJ1-6; 7 bases are a match to TRBD1. Germline CDR1 reads GTSNPN; CDR2 reads SVGIG (reference sequence). This CDR3 region has 13 residues. With V trimmed by 5 bases and J by 7 bases, 5 bases remained unmatched. CDR3 nucleotides: TGTGCCTGGGGTACACAGGGGAATTCACCCCTCCACTTT. Residues: CAWGTQGNSPLHF.